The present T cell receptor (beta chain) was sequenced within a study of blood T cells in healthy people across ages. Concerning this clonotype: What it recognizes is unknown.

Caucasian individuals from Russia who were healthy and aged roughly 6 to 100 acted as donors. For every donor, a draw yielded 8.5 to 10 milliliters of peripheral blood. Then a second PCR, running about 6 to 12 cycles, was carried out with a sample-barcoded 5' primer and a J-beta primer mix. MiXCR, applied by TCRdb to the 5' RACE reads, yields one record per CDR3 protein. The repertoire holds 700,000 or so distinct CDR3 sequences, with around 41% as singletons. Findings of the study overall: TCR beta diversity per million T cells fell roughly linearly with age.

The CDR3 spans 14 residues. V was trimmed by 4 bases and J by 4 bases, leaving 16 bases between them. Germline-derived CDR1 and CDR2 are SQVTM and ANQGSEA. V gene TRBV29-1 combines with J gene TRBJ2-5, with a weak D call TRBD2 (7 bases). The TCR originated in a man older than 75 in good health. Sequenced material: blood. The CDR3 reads CSVGGGGVVETQYF. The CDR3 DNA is TGCAGCGTTGGGGGGGGCGGGGTGGTAGAGACCCAGTACTTC.